This T cell receptor beta chain is drawn from a study of blood T cell repertoires in COVID-19 (dated by TCRdb to the early 2020s). About the full investigation: Samples from collaborators originated in the United States, Italy and Spain and spanned both the acute and convalescent phases of COVID-19. The material from the prospective study consisted of cDNA or gDNA derived from T cells, B-cell-depleted T cells, or PBMCs. Nearly every sample came with metadata listing a de-identified subject ID, COVID-19 status, age in years and sex. The samples were drawn from two sources: the first 160 participants of the ongoing ImmuneRACE study, and 950 to 1,500 subjects contributed by 6 global collaborators. The repertoires were released in a freely available public database meant as a resource for research on the immune response to SARS-CoV-2. Where available, HLA class I and class II types were taken from metadata supplied by the sample provider and were not determined by assay-based typing. Deeply sampled blood TCRbeta repertoires from subjects exposed to, actively infected with, or recovered from COVID-19 were included in the dataset.

Notes on this clone: Its target antigen remains unknown. Nothing much larger sits one base from this clone, and base qualities are not available.

Relative to germline, V is 0 bases shorter and J is 8 bases shorter, with 16 bases between their ends. Its CDR3 holds 16 amino acids, cysteine through phenylalanine. Of the read, only the CDR3 DNA is kept; its 48 bases are in frame from base 1. Based on the germline V gene, the CDR1 and CDR2 sequences are MGHRA and YSYEKL. Summary of the overall study and its limitations: How much clinical and demographic metadata was included differed by source and by participant, and the metadata was provided uncurated.

TCRbeta CDR3 regions were amplified from genomic DNA using the immunoSEQ Assay, a bias-controlled multiplex PCR. The paper's processing steps were these. The number of nucleated cells in each sample was estimated by amplification of reference gene primers within the assay. Sequence reads were collapsed and filtered to measure the absolute abundance of every unique TCRbeta CDR3 rearrangement. For each sample, productive Simpson clonality was calculated as the square root of Simpson's diversity index over productive rearrangements. Entries here come from immuneACCESS through TCRdb and include only in-frame sequences with V and J called. Some clones fail to appear in such tables; in the studies checked, an unresolved V gene covers under half of the shortfall, and the cause of the remainder is unknown. V, J and clone size reflect that table, while D and trimming were determined from the DNA. This sample holds over 45,000 clones; around 83% were observed only once. Clones ranked in the top ten supply 5.5% to 6.5% of the sample.

Collaborating institutions collected whole blood in K2EDTA tubes following their own protocols. For TCRbeta analysis, collaborators shipped samples as frozen whole blood, isolated PBMCs, or DNA extracted from either of those sample types. The chain was built from TRBV4-1 and TRBJ1-4, with TRBD1 tentatively as D gene (6 bases match). Material for sequencing was peripheral blood. The TCR comes from a woman of 80 years or more with acute or convalescent COVID-19. This receptor has the CDR3 CASSQDSRAQGEKLFF. The DNA is TGCGCCAGCAGCCAAGATTCCCGGGCCCAGGGGGAAAAACTGTTTTTT.